One T cell receptor beta chain is described in this entry. In this sample, this clonotype turned up many times. No cognate antigen has been identified for it. Nothing much larger sits one base from this clone, and base qualities are not available. The instrument given in TCRdb is Illumina HiSeq 1500. TCRdb reprocessed the public reads (quality trimming at Q25 with fastp, clone calling with MiXCR) and kept in-frame beta chains. Under each unique CDR3 protein, matching rows form one entry showing the most common genes and DNA. The sample data list tens of thousands of distinct CDR3 sequences, and roughly 22% of these were observed just once. The ten largest clones take up less than 20% of the sample. V is cut by 5 bases and J by 0 bases, and the space between the germline ends is 17 bases. There are 17 amino acids in the CDR3, from cysteine to phenylalanine inclusive. Left in the record is the CDR3 DNA by itself, 51 bases read in frame from the first base.

The data were obtained in a study of T cell repertoires in cytomegalovirus infection (dated by TCRdb to the late 2010s). Describing the broader study: Donor HLA type was relevant to the analysis, as public TCR beta signatures indicated carriage of CMV infection together with the matching HLA type.

What the study reported, not specific to this receptor: Cumulative frequency of public TCR beta family members discriminated carriers of CMV infection plus the relevant HLA type in this cohort and an independent approximately 350-donor cohort. The ex vivo response was dominated by HLA-C-restricted CMV-specific TCR beta clonotypes, which also provided the single most frequent clonotype in two of eight donors.

In this chain, TRBV12-3 or TRBV12-4 is recombined with TRBJ1-5; TRBD1 is perhaps the D gene, given 6 matching bases. Sample: PBMCs, sequenced either directly or after in vitro stimulation (not recorded which). This sequence was found in a human donor in good health (CMV status not recorded). Some clones in this sample may be carry-over from other donors' samples. The bases read TGTGCCAGCAGTCCCCGGACAGACCTTTATAGCAATCAGCCCCAGCATTTT. Its protein reads: CASSPRTDLYSNQPQHF.